This paragraph reports one T cell receptor beta chain. These data originate in a study of OX40 agonist ivuxolimab in advanced cancers. Only in-frame clones appear in the TCRdb table, and some are missing; sequencing was by immunoSEQ multiplex PCR. This table holds 40,000 or so clones, around 93% found once. CDR3 length equals 15 residues. Germline assignment: CDR1 MDHEN and CDR2 SYDVKM. Trimming stripped 4 bases from V and 0 bases from J, with 13 bases between. The chain couples TRBV28 to TRBJ2-7; D is perhaps TRBD1 (6 bases). Material: CD4+ or CD8+ T cells sorted from blood, obtained in a trial of the OX40 agonist ivuxolimab. This clonotype was obtained from an adult with an advanced solid tumor such as melanoma, head and neck, liver or kidney cancer. As DNA, the CDR3 is TGTGCCAGCAGTTCCCCAGGGGTTGGCTCCTACGAGCAGTACTTC. Its translation: CASSSPGVGSYEQYF.